This T cell receptor beta chain was identified in a study of T cell repertoires in cytomegalovirus infection. Study in general: It can be stated that public TCR beta signatures indicated CMV infection as well as a matching HLA type.

In this sample, this clonotype turned up many times. V gave up 4 bases and J gave up 1 base; unmatched junction bases: 3. Per germline, CDR1 SGHTA and CDR2 FQGNSA. CDR3 length: 16 residues. TCRdb reprocessed the reads via MiXCR and lists one record per CDR3 protein. Of some 150,000 distinct CDR3 sequences in the sample, about 6.5% were seen once. V is TRBV7-2 and J is TRBJ2-3; 12 nucleotides align to TRBD1. Sequences were obtained from PBMCs. This TCR was recovered from a human donor in good health (CMV status not recorded). Some clones in this sample may be carry-over from other donors' samples. CDR3 sequence: CASSSGQGAGTDTQYF. The CDR3 DNA sequence: TGTGCCAGCAGCTCGGGACAGGGGGCTGGCACAGATACGCAGTATTTT.